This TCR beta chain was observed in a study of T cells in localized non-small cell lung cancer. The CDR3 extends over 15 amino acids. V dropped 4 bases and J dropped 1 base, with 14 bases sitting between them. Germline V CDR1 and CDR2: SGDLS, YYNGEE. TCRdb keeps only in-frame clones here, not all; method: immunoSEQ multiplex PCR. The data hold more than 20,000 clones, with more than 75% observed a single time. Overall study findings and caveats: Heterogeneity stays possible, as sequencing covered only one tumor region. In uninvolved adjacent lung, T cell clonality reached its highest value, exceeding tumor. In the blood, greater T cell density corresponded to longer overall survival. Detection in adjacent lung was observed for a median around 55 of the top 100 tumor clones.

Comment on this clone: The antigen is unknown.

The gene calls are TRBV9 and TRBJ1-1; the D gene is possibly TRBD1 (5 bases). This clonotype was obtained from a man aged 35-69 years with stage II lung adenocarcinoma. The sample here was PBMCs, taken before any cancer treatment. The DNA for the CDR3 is TGTGCCAGCAGCCACCCCTTAGGGGCGAACACTGAAGCTTTCTTT. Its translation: CASSHPLGANTEAFF.